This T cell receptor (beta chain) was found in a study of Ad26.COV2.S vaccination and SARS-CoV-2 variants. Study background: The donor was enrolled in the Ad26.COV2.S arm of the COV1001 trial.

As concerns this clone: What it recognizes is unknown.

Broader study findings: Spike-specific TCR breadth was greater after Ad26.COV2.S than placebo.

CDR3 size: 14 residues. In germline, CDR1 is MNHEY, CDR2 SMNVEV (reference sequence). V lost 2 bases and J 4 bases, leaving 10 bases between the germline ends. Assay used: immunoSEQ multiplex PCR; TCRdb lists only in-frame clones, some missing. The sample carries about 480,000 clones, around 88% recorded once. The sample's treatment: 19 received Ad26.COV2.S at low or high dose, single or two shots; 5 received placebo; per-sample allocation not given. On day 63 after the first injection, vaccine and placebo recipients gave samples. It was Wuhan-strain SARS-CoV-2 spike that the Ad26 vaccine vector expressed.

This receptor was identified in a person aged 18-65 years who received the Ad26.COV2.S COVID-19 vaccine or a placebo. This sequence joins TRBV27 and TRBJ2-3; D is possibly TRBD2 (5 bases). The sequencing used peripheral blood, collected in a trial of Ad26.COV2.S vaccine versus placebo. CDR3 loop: CASSLIASADTQYF. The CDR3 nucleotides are TGTGCCAGCAGTTTAATAGCGAGCGCAGATACGCAGTATTTT.